This T cell receptor (beta chain) comes out of a study of cytomegalovirus exposure and HLA in healthy donors. Findings and caveats of the study: Many donors shared some public TCRs, even though most TCR sequences were rare. Among the CMV-associated chains, three were confirmed in vitro as specific for CMV antigens. A later analysis found first-cohort TCR clusters tended to co-occur in the 120 or so validation repertoires. The investigators catalogued some 160 TCR beta chains as cytomegalovirus-associated.

To note about this clone: Its antigen is currently unknown.

The V end lost 2 bases, the J end lost 0 bases, and 4 bases lay between the germline ends. There are 12 residues in the CDR3. The germline V gene encodes CDR1 GTSNPN and CDR2 SVGIG (reference sequence). Only in-frame clones appear in the TCRdb table, and some are missing; sequencing was by immunoSEQ multiplex PCR. The sample shows around 49,000 clones, 90% to 95% of them seen only once. The TCR sequence derives from a woman aged 18-29 years in good health and CMV-seropositive. This chain links TRBV30 with TRBJ1-1, with no clear D. The sequenced material came from PBMCs. The CDR3 DNA follows: TGTGCCTGGAGTCGGGTGAACACTGAAGCTTTCTTT. Translation gives CAWSRVNTEAFF.